Below are 27 T cell receptor beta chains sequenced from a single sample in a study of blood T cell repertoires in COVID-19. The protocol was immunoSEQ multiplex PCR, while the TCRdb copy is restricted to in-frame clones and leaves out a portion. The table shows over 150,000 clones, with 70% to 90% occurring only once. Input material: peripheral blood. The receptors derive from a man between 50 and 59 years old with active or convalescent COVID-19.

V gene TRBV6-2 or TRBV6-3 combines with J gene TRBJ1-5; D gene ambiguous. With 4 bases removed from V and 0 bases from J, the gap between germline ends came to 13 bases. CDR3 size: 16 residues. Germline V lookup: CDR1 MNHEY, CDR2 SVGEGT. DNA of the CDR3: TGTGCCAGCAGTTCACCGACACCAAATAGCAATCAGCCCCAGCATTTT. This gives the protein CASSSPTPNSNQPQHF.

The chain joins TRBV6-5 to TRBJ2-7; 8 positions agree with TRBD1. The junction had 8 bases not matched to a gene; V was cut back by 6 bases and J by 1 base. From germline, CDR1 is MNHEY and CDR2 SVGAGI. The CDR3 loop spans 15 amino acids. In DNA, the CDR3 is TGTGCCAGCAGCTTGGACAGGGTCGGGTCCTACGAGCAGTACTTC. The encoded protein is CASSLDRVGSYEQYF.

The V call is TRBV15, the J call TRBJ1-1, with TRBD1 as a possible D gene (6 bases). The length of the CDR3 is 15 residues. Germline V CDR1 and CDR2: LNHNV, YYDKDF (reference sequence). Trimming left V 3 bases short and J 1 base short, with 12 bases between. CDR3: CATSRDQGGNTEAFF. The CDR3 DNA reads TGTGCCACCAGCAGGGATCAAGGGGGGAACACTGAAGCTTTCTTT.

This sequence joins TRBV4-2 and TRBJ2-2; perhaps TRBD2 as D (7 bases). V lost 1 base and J 6 bases, leaving 12 bases between the germline ends. This CDR3 is built from 15 residues. Germline assignment: CDR1 LGHNA and CDR2 YNFKEQ. The CDR3, as DNA: TGTGCCAGCAGCCAAGGGCGCGGGGGCTCCGGGGAGCTGTTTTTT. Encoded protein: CASSQGRGGSGELFF.

The chain uses TRBV19 and TRBJ2-2; 8 positions agree with TRBD2. The CDR3 sequence is 15 residues long. V was pared by 7 bases and J by 5 bases, with 9 bases of the junction left unmatched. Germline loops: CDR1 LNHDA, CDR2 SQIVND (reference sequence). The CDR3 loop reads CASIPGGARTGELFF. CDR3 DNA: TGTGCCAGTATCCCCGGGGGGGCACGGACCGGGGAGCTGTTTTTT.

The J gene is TRBJ1-6, the V gene TRBV15; tentative D call: TRBD1 (6 bases). V was pared by 4 bases and J by 8 bases, with 15 bases between. Germline lookup yields CDR1 LNHNV and CDR2 YYDKDF (reference sequence). CDR3 length: 15 amino acids. The CDR3 reads CATSMGARRDSPLHF. CDR3 DNA: TGTGCCACCAGCATGGGGGCCCGTCGAGATTCACCCCTCCACTTT.

The rearrangement uses TRBV4-1 and TRBJ2-2; D possibly corresponds to TRBD2 (6 bases). The length of the CDR3 is 15 residues. V shed 0 bases and J shed 4 bases, with 9 bases lying between them. The V gene's germline CDR1 is MGHRA and CDR2 YSYEKL. CDR3 nucleotides: TGCGCCAGCAGCCAAGATCCGGGGGTCACCGGGGAGCTGTTTTTT. Translating gives CASSQDPGVTGELFF.

A single count supports this clone. The rearrangement links TRBV7-9 to TRBJ2-7; D unresolved. Germline values: CDR1 SEHNR, CDR2 FQNEAQ (reference sequence). The CDR3 has 13 amino acids. The germline V and J ends were trimmed by 5 bases and 0 bases, with 8 bases remaining between them. The CDR3 DNA is TGTGCCAGCAGCCCCCCTGTCTCCTACGAGCAGTACTTC. It codes for CASSPPVSYEQYF. Filled out from reference TRBV7-9 and TRBJ2-7, the complete variable domain reads DTGVSQNPRHKITKRGQNVTFRCDPISEHNRLYWYRQTLGQGPEFLTYFQNEAQLEKSRLLSDRFSAERPKGSFSTLEIQRTEQGDSAMYLCASSPPVSYEQYFGPGTRLTVT.

This clone has only a few counts. The chain combines TRBV11-2 with TRBJ2-2; TRBD1 agrees at 7 bases. The CDR3 is 14 residues long. From germline, CDR1 is SGHAT and CDR2 FQNNGV. V trimming: 4 bases; J trimming: 7 bases; junction bases outside the gene matches: 6. The CDR3 sequence is CASSSDRVVGELFF. In nucleotides, the CDR3 is TGTGCCAGCAGCTCCGACAGGGTGGTCGGGGAGCTGTTTTTT.

The gene calls are TRBV7-8 and TRBJ2-7; a weak D match, TRBD1 (6 bases). The CDR3 contains 15 residues. Trimming cost V 2 bases and J 3 bases, with 14 bases left between them. CDR1 SGHVS and CDR2 FQNEAQ come from the germline V gene. For the CDR3, the DNA is TGTGCCAGCAGCTTACCCGGGACAACGAGCTACGAGCAGTACTTC. This codes for CASSLPGTTSYEQYF.

This rearrangement joins TRBV10-3 to TRBJ2-1; D is unresolved. Germline CDR1 is ENHRY and CDR2 is SYGVKD. The V and J ends lost 3 bases and 3 bases respectively, with 15 bases between them. The CDR3 has 16 amino acids. The CDR3 reads CAISESQASLYNEQFF. In nucleotides, the CDR3 is TGTGCCATCAGTGAAAGCCAAGCCTCCCTCTACAATGAGCAGTTCTTC.

This clone was observed a few times. The chain joins TRBV20-1 to TRBJ2-5, with TRBD1 matching 9 bases. CDR1 and CDR2 from the germline V gene are DFQATT and SNEGSKA (reference sequence). The CDR3 spans 11 residues. Trimming removed 7 bases from V and 4 bases from J; junction bases left unmatched: 1. The CDR3 DNA reads as TGCAGTGGACAGGGGGGAGAGACCCAGTACTTC. Its translation is CSGQGGETQYF.

The chain employs TRBV27 and TRBJ2-7; 7 positions match TRBD1. The CDR3 consists of 14 residues. J was trimmed by 7 bases and V by 4 bases; bases with no gene match: 10. Germline assignment: CDR1 MNHEY and CDR2 SMNVEV (reference sequence). CDR3 protein: CASSSRQGVREQYF. DNA of the CDR3: TGTGCCAGCAGTTCTCGACAGGGCGTAAGGGAGCAGTACTTC.

J is TRBJ1-3 and V is TRBV19; 8 nucleotides line up with TRBD1. The length of the CDR3 is 15 residues. Germline V gene sequence: CDR1 LNHDA, CDR2 SQIVND (reference sequence). Unmatched junction bases numbered 4, after V lost 2 bases and J lost 4 bases. The CDR3 nucleotides read TGTGCCAGTAGTATAACGACAGGGGACGGAAACACCATATATTTT. Its protein product is CASSITTGDGNTIYF.

This clone occurred a few times. The V call is TRBV5-4, the J call TRBJ2-5, with 13 bases identical to TRBD2. The junction had 14 bases not matched to a gene; V was cut back by 4 bases and J by 2 bases. Germline loops: CDR1 SGHNT, CDR2 YYREEE (reference sequence). The CDR3 loop spans 19 amino acids. The CDR3 coding sequence is TGTGCCAGCAGCGTCGGACTAGCGGGGGCCTCGATGAATCAAGAGACCCAGTACTTC. Encoded protein: CASSVGLAGASMNQETQYF.

The V gene is TRBV4-2, the J gene TRBJ2-7; tentative D call: TRBD1 (6 bases). Germline values: CDR1 LGHNA, CDR2 YNFKEQ. Trimming stripped 1 base from V and 1 base from J, with 11 bases between. CDR3 length equals 15 residues. CDR3 region: CASSQVQGGSYEQYF. CDR3 bases: TGTGCCAGCAGCCAAGTCCAAGGGGGTTCCTACGAGCAGTACTTC.

The table lists this clone with a few counts. CDR3 loop: CASSFLAPGDVGNSPLHF. CDR3 coding DNA: TGCGCCAGCAGCTTCTTGGCACCGGGTGATGTCGGGAATTCACCCCTCCACTTT. V and J are TRBV5-1 and TRBJ1-6; D remains ambiguous. Trimming removed 2 bases from V and 7 bases from J, with 22 bases in between. The CDR3 sequence is 18 residues long. From germline, CDR1 is SGHRS and CDR2 YFSETQ.

V and J are TRBV11-2 and TRBJ2-3; the match to TRBD2 covers 9 bases. Looked up from germline, CDR1 is SGHAT and CDR2 is FQNNGV. This CDR3 has 16 amino acids. V lost 3 bases to trimming and J lost 3 bases; unmatched junction nucleotides: 7. CDR3 in amino acids: CASSFLPGLATDTQYF. As DNA, the CDR3 is TGTGCCAGCAGCTTCCTACCGGGACTAGCAACAGATACGCAGTATTTT.

The chain joins TRBV7-9 to TRBJ2-3; 10 bases are shared with TRBD2. In germline, CDR1 is SEHNR, CDR2 FQNEAQ (reference sequence). The CDR3 sequence is 16 residues long. V lost 5 bases and J lost 2; bases outside the gene matches: 7. The CDR3 coding sequence is TGTGCCAGCAGCACCGGACTAGCGGCCTCCACAGATACGCAGTATTTT. Translated, it gives CASSTGLAASTDTQYF.

This clone was found once. Here the CDR3 DNA reads TGTGCCAGCAGTTACTCGCCGGACAGGACCTACGAGCAGTACTTC. It encodes CASSYSPDRTYEQYF. V is TRBV6-5 and J is TRBJ2-7; 7 bases are a match to TRBD1. Germline assignment: CDR1 MNHEY and CDR2 SVGAGI. There are 15 residues in the CDR3. V dropped 0 bases and J dropped 2; count of bases not matched to a gene: 4.

The count of this clone is one. The CDR3 reads CASSLGLGDGYTF. CDR3 in DNA: TGTGCCAGCAGCTTAGGCTTAGGAGATGGCTACACCTTC. The chain uses TRBV13 and TRBJ1-2; D gene ambiguous. The CDR3 is 13 residues long. CDR1 and CDR2 from the germline V gene are PRHDT and FYEKMQ (reference sequence). Trimming removed 0 bases from V and 6 bases from J, with 8 bases in between.

In this sample, this clone turned up once. CDR3 DNA sequence: TGTGCCAGTACCCCGACAGTGAACACCGGGGAGCTGTTTTTT. Translating gives CASTPTVNTGELFF. The chain combines TRBV19 with TRBJ2-2, with a tentative D call TRBD1 (5 bases). Between the trimmed V and J ends, which lost 7 bases and 1 base, there was a span of 10 bases. The CDR3 extends over 14 amino acids. Germline-derived CDR1 and CDR2 are LNHDA and SQIVND (reference sequence).

The chain employs TRBV7-9 and TRBJ2-5; D is possibly TRBD2 (7 bases). The CDR3 is 15 amino acids. Trimming left V 3 bases short and J 4 bases short, with 15 bases between. CDR1 is SEHNR and CDR2 is FQNEAQ in the germline V gene (reference sequence). DNA for the CDR3: TGTGCCAGCAGCTTCATTAGGGGAGGGGGAGAGACCCAGTACTTC. Amino acids: CASSFIRGGGETQYF.

The chain carries TRBV10-3 and TRBJ2-1, with 7 bases aligning to TRBD2. The CDR3 consists of 15 residues. Germline CDR1 and CDR2: ENHRY and SYGVKD. The junction had 3 bases not matched to a gene; V was cut back by 4 bases and J by 0 bases. As DNA, the CDR3 is TGTGCCATCAGTGTGGGGGGGGGCTCCTACAATGAGCAGTTCTTC. This encodes CAISVGGGSYNEQFF.

In regard to this clone: The same CDR3 arises from other DNA sequences in this sample as well. The chain links TRBV9 to TRBJ1-3; D is unclear. CDR1 and CDR2 from the germline V gene are SGDLS and YYNGEE. This CDR3 spans 15 amino acids. Trimming shortened V by 0 bases and J by 0 bases, and 7 bases separated the two germline ends. The DNA of the CDR3 is TGTGCCAGCAGCGTAGTCGGAGACTCTGGAAACACCATATATTTT. Protein: CASSVVGDSGNTIYF. The variable domain in full, completed from reference TRBV9 and TRBJ1-3, reads DSGVTQTPKHLITATGQRVTLRCSPRSGDLSVYWYQQSLDQGLQFLIQYYNGEERAKGNILERFSAQQFPDLHSELNLSSLELGDSALYFCASSVVGDSGNTIYFGEGSWLTVV.

J is TRBJ2-6 and V is TRBV5-5; the D gene is possibly TRBD1 (6 bases). Trimming left V 5 bases short and J 4 bases short, with 13 bases between. The length of the CDR3 is 15 residues. The germline gives CDR1 SGHKS, CDR2 YYEKEE (reference sequence). As DNA, the CDR3 is TGTGCCAGCAGACCCCAGGGGTCCGGGGCCAACGTCCTGACTTTC. It is translated as CASRPQGSGANVLTF.

This sequence joins TRBV3-1 (or the pseudogene TRBV3-2) and TRBJ2-7, with TRBD2 as a possible D gene (5 bases). This CDR3 is 14 amino acids long. Trimming took 8 bases from V and 9 from J, leaving 23 bases between them. Germline CDR1 reads LGHDT; CDR2 reads YNNKEL (reference sequence). The CDR3 sequence: CASGEDRTTTRQYF. DNA of the CDR3: TGTGCCAGCGGAGAAGATCGGACGACTACGAGGCAGTACTTC.